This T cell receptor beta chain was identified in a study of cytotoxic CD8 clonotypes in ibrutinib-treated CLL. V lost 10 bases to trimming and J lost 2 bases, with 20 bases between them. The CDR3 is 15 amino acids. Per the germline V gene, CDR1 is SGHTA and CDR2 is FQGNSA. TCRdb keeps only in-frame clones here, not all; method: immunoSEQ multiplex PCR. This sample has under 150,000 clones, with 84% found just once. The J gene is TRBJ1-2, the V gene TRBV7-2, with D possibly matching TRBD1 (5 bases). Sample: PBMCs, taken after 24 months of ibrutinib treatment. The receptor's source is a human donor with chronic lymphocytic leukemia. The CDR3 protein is CANAPQDSRNYGYTF. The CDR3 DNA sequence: TGTGCCAACGCCCCACAAGACAGCAGAAACTATGGCTACACCTTC. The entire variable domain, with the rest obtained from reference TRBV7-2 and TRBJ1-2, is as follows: GAGVSQSPSNKVTEKGKDVELRCDPISGHTALYWYRQSLGQGLEFLIYFQGNSAPDKSGLPSDRFSAERTGGSVSTLTIQRTQQEDSAVYLCANAPQDSRNYGYTFGSGTRLTVV.